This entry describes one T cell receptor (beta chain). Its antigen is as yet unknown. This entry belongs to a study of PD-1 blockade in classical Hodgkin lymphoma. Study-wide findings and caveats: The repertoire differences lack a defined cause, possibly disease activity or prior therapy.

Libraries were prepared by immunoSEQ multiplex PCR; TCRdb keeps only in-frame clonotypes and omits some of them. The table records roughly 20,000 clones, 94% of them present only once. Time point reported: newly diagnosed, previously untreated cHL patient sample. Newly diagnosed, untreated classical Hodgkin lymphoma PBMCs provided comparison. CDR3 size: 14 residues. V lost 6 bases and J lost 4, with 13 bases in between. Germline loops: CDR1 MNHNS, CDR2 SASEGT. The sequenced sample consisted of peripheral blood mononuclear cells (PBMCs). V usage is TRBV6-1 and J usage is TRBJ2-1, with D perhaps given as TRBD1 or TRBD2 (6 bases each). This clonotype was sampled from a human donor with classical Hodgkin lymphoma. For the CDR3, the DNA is TGTGCCAGCAGACGAGGGGGACTTTACAATGAGCAGTTCTTC. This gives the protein CASRRGGLYNEQFF.